Listed below are T cell receptor beta chains from one sample, sequenced in a study of blood T cell repertoires in COVID-19. The protocol was immunoSEQ multiplex PCR, while the TCRdb copy is restricted to in-frame clones and leaves out a portion. The data hold 150,000 or so clones, with about four fifths observed a single time. The source material was PBMCs or T cells enriched from blood (not recorded which). The receptors were gathered from a man aged 45-60 years who had recovered from COVID-19. The CDR3 runs from the conserved cysteine through the conserved F or W. D genes are given only for firm matches. Some rows have no size entry. The others give once, few or many, or a class for an expanded clone.

J gene | clone size | D gene | V gene | CDR3 protein | CDR3 DNA
TRBJ1-6 | NA | TRBD1 | TRBV19 | CASRTLQGDNSPLHF | TGTGCCAGTAGGACCCTACAGGGGGATAATTCACCCCTCCACTTT
TRBJ1-4 | few | NA | TRBV5-1 | CASSSEGGDREKLFF | TGCGCCAGCAGCTCAGAAGGGGGGGATCGAGAAAAACTGTTTTTT
TRBJ1-4 | once | NA | TRBV21-1 | CASSKLIRSWLNNEKLFF | TGTGCCAGCAGCAAACTCATCCGGAGCTGGCTTAATAATGAAAAACTGTTTTTT
TRBJ1-3 | few | TRBD1 | TRBV7-6 | CASSFPGQGVEGNTIYF | TGTGCCAGCAGCTTCCCAGGACAGGGGGTGGAAGGAAACACCATATATTTT
TRBJ1-2 | NA | NA | TRBV4-3 | CASSQDEGVRGYTF | TGCGCCAGCAGCCAAGATGAGGGGGTGAGAGGCTACACCTTC
TRBJ2-7 | NA | NA | TRBV5-5 | CASSLTGVTYEQYF | TGTGCCAGCAGCTTGACCGGGGTGACCTACGAGCAGTACTTC
TRBJ1-2 | NA | TRBD1 | TRBV5-1 | CASSPGQGMMDYGYTF | TGCGCCAGCAGCCCCGGACAGGGGATGATGGACTATGGCTACACCTTC
TRBJ1-1 | NA | TRBD1 | TRBV6-5 | CASSSKGQANTEAFF | TGTGCCAGCAGTTCCAAGGGACAGGCGAACACTGAAGCTTTCTTT
TRBJ1-6 | NA | NA | TRBV4-2 | CASSQDRRDSPLHF | TGTGCCAGCAGCCAAGATCGGAGGGATTCACCCCTCCACTTT
TRBJ2-5 | NA | TRBD2 | TRBV13 | CASSFNRLAGGGETQYF | TGTGCCAGCAGCTTTAATCGACTAGCGGGGGGTGGAGAGACCCAGTACTTC
TRBJ1-1 | once | NA | TRBV7-3 | CASSLEPNTEAFF | TGTGCCAGCAGCTTAGAGCCGAACACTGAAGCTTTCTTT
TRBJ1-6 | NA | TRBD1 | TRBV5-4 | CASSTGTGLSNSPLHF | TGTGCCAGCAGCACCGGGACAGGCCTATCTAATTCACCCCTCCACTTT
TRBJ2-1 | NA | TRBD1 | TRBV2 | CASSDTGGPYNEQFF | TGTGCCAGCAGCGATACAGGGGGACCCTACAATGAGCAGTTCTTC
TRBJ2-5 | NA | NA | TRBV7-6 | CASSLVNGETQYF | TGTGCCAGCAGCTTAGTAAACGGGGAGACCCAGTACTTC
TRBJ2-3 | NA | TRBD2 | TRBV18 | CASSPPGSGGLNTQYF | TGTGCCAGCTCACCTCCAGGTAGCGGGGGACTTAATACGCAGTATTTT
TRBJ1-1 | NA | TRBD1 | TRBV19 | CASSRDRNTEAFF | TGTGCCAGTAGTAGGGACAGGAACACTGAAGCTTTCTTT
TRBJ2-1 | NA | TRBD2 | TRBV7-9 | CASSAPPGLAGSYNEQFF | TGTGCCAGCAGCGCCCCGCCGGGACTAGCGGGGTCCTACAATGAGCAGTTCTTC
TRBJ2-7 | few | TRBD1 | TRBV7-2 | CASSLGGTGGYEQYF | TGTGCCAGCAGCTTAGGGGGGACAGGCGGCTACGAGCAGTACTTC
TRBJ1-2 | NA | NA | TRBV2 | CASSETAVNFYGGTF | TGTGCCAGCAGTGAAACGGCAGTTAATTTCTATGGCGGCACCTTC
TRBJ1-2 | few | TRBD1 | TRBV7-2 | CASSSTGGGGYTF | TGTGCCAGCAGCTCCACAGGGGGCGGTGGCTACACCTTC
TRBJ1-2 | NA | NA | TRBV5-8 | CASSLAGGVGYTF | TGTGCCAGCAGCTTGGCCGGGGGGGTAGGCTACACCTTC
TRBJ2-3 | NA | TRBD2 | TRBV12-5 | CASATRASGGLNTQYF | TGTGCTAGTGCCACTCGTGCTAGCGGGGGGTTGAATACGCAGTATTTT
TRBJ2-1 | once | TRBD1 | TRBV6-2/TRBV6-3 | CASSRLGQGIHEQFF | TGTGCCAGCAGCCGACTGGGACAGGGGATCCATGAGCAGTTCTTC
TRBJ1-2 | NA | NA | TRBV6-5 | CASGVRVGGYTF | TGTGCCAGCGGAGTCAGGGTCGGGGGCTACACCTTC
TRBJ1-2 | NA | TRBD1 | TRBV2 | CATTGQINYGYTF | TGTGCCACGACGGGACAGATTAACTATGGCTACACCTTC
TRBJ2-7 | NA | TRBD1 | TRBV4-1 | CASSPLGTGRAYEQYF | TGCGCCAGCAGCCCCCTTGGGACAGGGAGAGCCTACGAGCAGTACTTC
TRBJ2-1 | NA | TRBD2 | TRBV6-2/TRBV6-3 | CASSYPGLAGNNEQFF | TGTGCCAGCAGTTACCCGGGACTAGCGGGGAACAATGAGCAGTTCTTC
TRBJ2-7 | NA | TRBD2 | TRBV9 | CASSVVGGTSSSYEQYF | TGTGCCAGCAGCGTAGTGGGAGGGACTAGCAGTTCCTACGAGCAGTACTTC
TRBJ2-4 | NA | TRBD2 | TRBV6-2/TRBV6-3 | CASSLDLLSGGAENIQYF | TGTGCCAGCAGTCTCGACCTCCTTAGCGGGGGGGCGGAAAACATTCAGTACTTC
TRBJ2-7 | NA | NA | TRBV12-3/TRBV12-4 | CASSLVDEQYF | TGTGCCAGCAGTTTAGTCGACGAGCAGTACTTC
TRBJ2-7 | few | NA | TRBV27 | CASSLSVQPSYEQYF | TGTGCCAGCAGTTTATCGGTACAGCCCTCCTACGAGCAGTACTTC
TRBJ2-7 | NA | TRBD1 | TRBV19 | CASSSGGSEQYF | TGTGCCAGTAGTTCAGGGGGTTCCGAGCAGTACTTC
TRBJ2-1 | NA | TRBD2 | TRBV7-2 | CASSFVTSGYNEQFF | TGTGCCAGCAGCTTTGTGACTAGCGGGTACAATGAGCAGTTCTTC
TRBJ1-1 | NA | NA | TRBV28 | CASMHSRIMNTEAFF | TGTGCCAGCATGCATAGCCGGATCATGAACACTGAAGCTTTCTTT
TRBJ2-2 | NA | NA | TRBV4-2 | CASSQDLGQAGELFF | TGTGCCAGCAGCCAAGATCTTGGGCAGGCCGGGGAGCTGTTTTTT
TRBJ2-5 | NA | NA | TRBV24-1 | CATSDPKSQETQYF | TGTGCCACCAGTGACCCCAAATCCCAAGAGACCCAGTACTTC
TRBJ2-5 | NA | NA | TRBV7-7 | CASSLGSGNQETQYF | TGTGCTAGCAGCTTAGGTTCCGGGAACCAAGAGACCCAGTACTTC
TRBJ1-1 | NA | NA | TRBV3-1/TRBV3-2 | CASSTAAGPPNTEAFF | TGTGCCAGCAGCACCGCAGCGGGGCCTCCGAACACTGAAGCTTTCTTT
TRBJ2-1 | once | TRBD2 | TRBV6-5 | CASSYGLALNEQFF | TGTGCCAGCAGTTACGGACTAGCTCTCAATGAGCAGTTCTTC
TRBJ1-4 | NA | TRBD1 | TRBV7-2 | CASSSIQGASEKLFF | TGTGCCAGCAGCTCAATACAGGGGGCGAGCGAAAAACTGTTTTTT
TRBJ1-3 | NA | NA | TRBV10-3 | CAIGGSLTGSGNTIYF | TGTGCCATCGGTGGGTCACTCACGGGTTCTGGAAACACCATATATTTT
TRBJ2-3 | NA | NA | TRBV7-6 | CASSLGTGRTDTQYF | TGTGCCAGCAGCTTAGGTACAGGGCGCACAGATACGCAGTATTTT
TRBJ2-7 | NA | TRBD1 | TRBV6-4 | CASSDPSEGTGGIYEQYF | TGTGCCAGCAGTGACCCGAGCGAAGGGACAGGTGGGATCTACGAGCAGTACTTC
TRBJ1-4 | NA | NA | TRBV18 | CASSPAQGSEKLFF | TGTGCCAGCTCACCGGCACAGGGATCTGAAAAACTGTTTTTT
TRBJ2-2 | NA | TRBD2 | TRBV7-2 | CASSLTLGGAGELFF | TGTGCCAGCAGCTTAACCCTCGGGGGGGCCGGGGAGCTGTTTTTT
TRBJ1-4 | NA | NA | TRBV5-1 | CASSLEIGGNEKLFF | TGCGCCAGCAGCTTGGAAATTGGGGGCAATGAAAAACTGTTTTTT
TRBJ2-2 | NA | NA | TRBV5-1 | CASSLSRPGELFF | TGCGCCAGCAGCTTAAGCCGTCCCGGGGAGCTGTTTTTT
TRBJ2-3 | NA | NA | TRBV6-2/TRBV6-3 | CASSYSTTAGFITDTQYF | TGTGCCAGCAGTTACTCGACCACTGCGGGGTTCATCACAGATACGCAGTATTTT
TRBJ2-7 | NA | NA | TRBV7-6 | CASSLAQTATEPYEQYF | TGTGCCAGCAGCTTAGCTCAGACAGCGACGGAGCCCTACGAGCAGTACTTC
TRBJ2-3 | once | TRBD2 | TRBV6-5 | CATNPGGGDTQYF | TGTGCCACCAACCCCGGGGGAGGGGATACGCAGTATTTT
TRBJ1-1 | NA | TRBD1 | TRBV19 | CASSIGSGGKTEAFF | TGTGCCAGTAGTATAGGTTCAGGGGGGAAGACTGAAGCTTTCTTT
TRBJ2-2 | NA | TRBD1 | TRBV7-9 | CASSLSGQGAGELFF | TGTGCCAGCAGCTTGTCGGGACAGGGTGCCGGGGAGCTGTTTTTT
TRBJ2-1 | NA | TRBD2 | TRBV14 | CASSQGTSGNEQFF | TGTGCCAGCAGCCAAGGGACTAGCGGAAATGAGCAGTTCTTC
TRBJ1-1 | NA | TRBD1 | TRBV6-5 | CASSYRDRGQGEAFF | TGTGCCAGCAGTTACAGGGACAGGGGGCAGGGTGAAGCTTTCTTT
TRBJ1-3 | NA | TRBD1 | TRBV7-8 | CASTRQGRVAGNTIYF | TGTGCCAGCACTAGACAGGGTAGGGTAGCTGGAAACACCATATATTTT